This T cell receptor beta chain was identified in a study of blood T cell repertoires in COVID-19. Study background: The cDNA or gDNA used as material had been derived from T cells, B-cell-depleted T cells, or PBMCs.

Cohorts were determined from participant-reported clinical history. In the authors' methods: From reference gene primer amplification, estimates of nucleated cell counts were derived. The data were produced by immunoSEQ multiplex PCR, yet TCRdb's version contains in-frame clones alone and is incomplete. From that table come the V and J calls and clone size; the DNA was used to work out D and trimming. Seen here are nearly 400,000 clones, over 85% observed once, and the top ten hold 1.5% to 2%. V lost 2 bases and J lost 0; bases outside the gene matches: 6. Germline assignment: CDR1 SGHTA and CDR2 FQGTGA. This CDR3 comprises 17 residues.

V is TRBV7-3 and J is TRBJ2-3, with 9 bases aligning to TRBD2. The material sequenced was PBMCs or T cells enriched from blood (not recorded which). The TCR was taken from a woman in her 30s who had recovered from COVID-19. CDR3 nucleotide sequence: TGTGCCAGCAGCTTATATGCAGCGGGGGGAAGCACAGATACGCAGTATTTT. Protein product: CASSLYAAGGSTDTQYF.